This T cell receptor beta chain was identified during a study of read filtering for tumor transcriptome and immune sequencing. Study-level results: Roughly 80% of IR-seq clonotypes had one read, totaling roughly 3.5% of reads; RNA-seq: 74.6% and 44.6%.

At the time of active disease, bone marrow was collected from every patient. The table lists this clonotype with many counts. Antigen: not known. Molecular barcoded adaptors covering alpha/delta and beta/gamma chains were used on approximately 400 ng RNA. Using its own MiXCR run on the reads, TCRdb lists one record per CDR3 protein. The table shows about 25,000 distinct CDR3 sequences, with about 22% occurring only once. This receptor was taken from a donor at least 40 years old with multiple myeloma. Sequencing was done on a sample of a population of CD138-negative cells sorted from bone marrow.

CDR3: CASSRTGDPYEQYF. CDR3 DNA: TGCGCCAGCAGCCGGACAGGGGATCCCTACGAGCAGTACTTC. This chain links TRBV4-1 with TRBJ2-7; 9 positions match TRBD1. The CDR3 sequence is 14 residues long. Trimming at V came to 4 bases and at J to 2 bases, leaving 3 bases not matched to a gene. Germline CDR1 is MGHRA and CDR2 is YSYEKL.